The rows below give T cell receptor beta chains drawn from one sample of a study of post-analysis software for immune sequencing data. TCRdb redid the calling of the PCR reads with MiXCR, one entry per CDR3 protein. The table has fewer than 900,000 distinct CDR3 sequences, 46% seen once; the top ten hold 4.9%. The source material was blood. These receptors all come from a girl aged 10-17 years with multiple sclerosis. The CDR3 runs from the conserved cysteine through the conserved F or W. Each record gives: clone size, J gene, D gene, V gene, CDR3 length, CDR3 protein, CDR3 DNA. The D gene is left open where the match is weak. Size is omitted from some rows. Given values are once, few, many or a class for expanded clones.

clone size: few
J gene: TRBJ1-2
D gene: NA
V gene: TRBV20-1
CDR3 length: 15
CDR3 protein: CSATGGETPRDGYTF
CDR3 DNA: TGCAGTGCTACGGGGGGAGAGACCCCCCGGGATGGCTACACCTTC

clone size: few
J gene: TRBJ2-4
D gene: NA
V gene: TRBV7-2
CDR3 length: 13
CDR3 protein: CASTPEGWSIQYF
CDR3 DNA: TGTGCCAGCACCCCGGAGGGGTGGAGCATTCAGTACTTC

clone size: NA
J gene: TRBJ2-1
D gene: NA
V gene: TRBV6-2/TRBV6-3
CDR3 length: 14
CDR3 protein: CASSRAWRDNEQFF
CDR3 DNA: TGTGCCAGCAGCCGAGCTTGGCGAGACAATGAGCAGTTCTTC

clone size: few
J gene: TRBJ2-5
D gene: NA
V gene: TRBV19
CDR3 length: 15
CDR3 protein: CASSPPFEGLETQYF
CDR3 DNA: TGTGCCAGTAGTCCTCCGTTTGAAGGGCTAGAGACCCAGTACTTC

clone size: few
J gene: TRBJ2-5
D gene: NA
V gene: TRBV7-6
CDR3 length: 14
CDR3 protein: CASSSRSSPETQYF
CDR3 DNA: TGTGCCAGCAGCTCCCGAAGCAGCCCAGAGACCCAGTACTTC

clone size: once
J gene: TRBJ2-1
D gene: TRBD2
V gene: TRBV28
CDR3 length: 17
CDR3 protein: CASGGRVLAGGYNEQFF
CDR3 DNA: TGTGCCAGCGGAGGGAGAGTGTTGGCGGGGGGCTACAATGAGCAGTTCTTC

clone size: NA
J gene: TRBJ2-7
D gene: TRBD1
V gene: TRBV29-1
CDR3 length: 14
CDR3 protein: CSASRTGDSYEQYF
CDR3 DNA: TGCAGCGCGTCACGGACAGGGGATTCCTACGAGCAGTACTTC

clone size: NA
J gene: TRBJ2-7
D gene: TRBD2
V gene: TRBV4-1
CDR3 length: 15
CDR3 protein: CASSQGTSRTYEQYF
CDR3 DNA: TGCGCCAGCAGCCAAGGGACTAGCAGAACCTACGAGCAGTACTTC

clone size: few
J gene: TRBJ2-4
D gene: TRBD2
V gene: TRBV20-1
CDR3 length: 16
CDR3 protein: CSASRIAGGSKNIQYF
CDR3 DNA: TGCAGTGCTAGCCGGATAGCGGGAGGCTCAAAAAACATTCAGTACTTC

clone size: few
J gene: TRBJ2-7
D gene: TRBD2
V gene: TRBV6-5
CDR3 length: 17
CDR3 protein: CASSYSTSGSTFDEQYF
CDR3 DNA: TGTGCCAGCAGTTACTCGACTAGCGGGAGTACCTTCGACGAGCAGTACTTC

clone size: once
J gene: TRBJ2-1
D gene: NA
V gene: TRBV6-1
CDR3 length: 16
CDR3 protein: CASSEWGGSIYNEQFF
CDR3 DNA: TGTGCCAGCAGTGAATGGGGGGGCAGCATCTACAATGAGCAGTTCTTC

clone size: few
J gene: TRBJ2-7
D gene: NA
V gene: TRBV29-1
CDR3 length: 11
CDR3 protein: CSVGLQYEQYF
CDR3 DNA: TGCAGCGTTGGGCTCCAGTACGAGCAGTACTTC

clone size: NA
J gene: TRBJ1-6
D gene: NA
V gene: TRBV29-1
CDR3 length: 12
CDR3 protein: CSVKTDGAPLHF
CDR3 DNA: TGCAGCGTTAAAACCGACGGGGCACCCCTCCACTTT

clone size: NA
J gene: TRBJ2-3
D gene: TRBD1
V gene: TRBV12-3/TRBV12-4
CDR3 length: 15
CDR3 protein: CASNHRGASTDTQYF
CDR3 DNA: TGTGCCAGCAATCACAGGGGAGCGAGCACAGATACGCAGTATTTT

clone size: NA
J gene: TRBJ2-7
D gene: NA
V gene: TRBV6-2/TRBV6-3
CDR3 length: 13
CDR3 protein: CASSLAGRAEQYF
CDR3 DNA: TGTGCCAGCAGCCTCGCAGGGCGGGCCGAGCAGTACTTC

clone size: NA
J gene: TRBJ2-3
D gene: TRBD2
V gene: TRBV2
CDR3 length: 15
CDR3 protein: CAQHDSGRATDTQYF
CDR3 DNA: TGTGCCCAGCATGATAGCGGGAGGGCGACAGATACGCAGTATTTT

clone size: NA
J gene: TRBJ2-7
D gene: TRBD1
V gene: TRBV7-2
CDR3 length: 15
CDR3 protein: CASSLDRGLPYEQYF
CDR3 DNA: TGTGCCAGCAGCCTCGACAGGGGGCTACCCTACGAGCAGTACTTC

clone size: few
J gene: TRBJ2-7
D gene: NA
V gene: TRBV29-1
CDR3 length: 14
CDR3 protein: CSVEVEPTPYEQYF
CDR3 DNA: TGCAGCGTTGAAGTTGAACCTACCCCATACGAGCAGTACTTC

clone size: few
J gene: TRBJ2-7
D gene: NA
V gene: TRBV30
CDR3 length: 13
CDR3 protein: CAWRPGSTYEQYF
CDR3 DNA: TGTGCCTGGAGGCCAGGGTCAACCTACGAGCAGTACTTC

clone size: few
J gene: TRBJ2-5
D gene: TRBD1
V gene: TRBV20-1
CDR3 length: 15
CDR3 protein: CSANIGTGGAETQYF
CDR3 DNA: TGCAGTGCTAATATAGGGACAGGGGGCGCGGAGACCCAGTACTTC

clone size: NA
J gene: TRBJ2-1
D gene: TRBD2
V gene: TRBV29-1
CDR3 length: 16
CDR3 protein: CSVEGLTSAPYNEQFF
CDR3 DNA: TGCAGCGTTGAAGGGCTAACTAGCGCGCCCTACAATGAGCAGTTCTTC

clone size: NA
J gene: TRBJ2-1
D gene: NA
V gene: TRBV7-3
CDR3 length: 16
CDR3 protein: CASSLIPQSSYNEQFF
CDR3 DNA: TGTGCCAGCAGCTTAATCCCCCAAAGCTCCTACAATGAGCAGTTCTTC

clone size: few
J gene: TRBJ2-5
D gene: TRBD2
V gene: TRBV12-3/TRBV12-4
CDR3 length: 18
CDR3 protein: CASSFWTSGRGPQETQYF
CDR3 DNA: TGTGCCAGCAGTTTCTGGACTAGCGGGAGGGGACCACAAGAGACCCAGTACTTC

clone size: NA
J gene: TRBJ2-1
D gene: TRBD2
V gene: TRBV24-1
CDR3 length: 15
CDR3 protein: CATSPGTSGRNEQFF
CDR3 DNA: TGTGCCACCAGTCCCGGGACTAGCGGGAGGAATGAGCAGTTCTTC

clone size: few
J gene: TRBJ1-2
D gene: NA
V gene: TRBV5-1
CDR3 length: 15
CDR3 protein: CASSPQFGSGYGYTF
CDR3 DNA: TGCGCCAGCAGTCCCCAGTTTGGGAGCGGCTATGGCTACACCTTC

clone size: NA
J gene: TRBJ2-1
D gene: NA
V gene: TRBV7-3
CDR3 length: 16
CDR3 protein: CASSFGVSPGYNEQFF
CDR3 DNA: TGTGCCAGCAGCTTTGGGGTTTCCCCTGGGTACAATGAGCAGTTCTTC

clone size: few
J gene: TRBJ2-1
D gene: TRBD2
V gene: TRBV20-1
CDR3 length: 15
CDR3 protein: CSALNVGRGNNEQFF
CDR3 DNA: TGCAGTGCTCTAAACGTCGGGAGGGGTAACAATGAGCAGTTCTTC

clone size: NA
J gene: TRBJ1-1
D gene: NA
V gene: TRBV12-3/TRBV12-4
CDR3 length: 15
CDR3 protein: CASSLNRGGVTEAFF
CDR3 DNA: TGTGCCAGCAGTTTAAACCGTGGTGGGGTCACTGAAGCTTTCTTT

clone size: NA
J gene: TRBJ2-1
D gene: NA
V gene: TRBV29-1
CDR3 length: 12
CDR3 protein: CSVESIGNEQFF
CDR3 DNA: TGCAGCGTGGAATCAATCGGGAATGAGCAGTTCTTC

clone size: NA
J gene: TRBJ2-3
D gene: TRBD2
V gene: TRBV2
CDR3 length: 17
CDR3 protein: CASSGIAGDSVTDTQYF
CDR3 DNA: TGTGCCAGCAGTGGGATAGCGGGAGATTCCGTCACAGATACGCAGTATTTT

clone size: few
J gene: TRBJ2-1
D gene: NA
V gene: TRBV7-9
CDR3 length: 13
CDR3 protein: CASSLVGENEQFF
CDR3 DNA: TGTGCCAGCAGCCTTGTTGGAGAGAATGAGCAGTTCTTC

clone size: NA
J gene: TRBJ2-1
D gene: TRBD2
V gene: TRBV20-1
CDR3 length: 13
CDR3 protein: CSATSGRTYEQFF
CDR3 DNA: TGCAGCGCAACTAGCGGGAGAACGTATGAGCAGTTCTTC

clone size: NA
J gene: TRBJ1-5
D gene: NA
V gene: TRBV6-5
CDR3 length: 13
CDR3 protein: CASKPGFNQPQHF
CDR3 DNA: TGTGCCAGCAAACCAGGGTTCAATCAGCCCCAGCATTTT

clone size: NA
J gene: TRBJ1-2
D gene: NA
V gene: TRBV6-2/TRBV6-3
CDR3 length: 16
CDR3 protein: CASSYPPYWGVNSYTF
CDR3 DNA: TGTGCCAGCAGTTACCCACCTTATTGGGGAGTTAATAGCTACACCTTC

clone size: NA
J gene: TRBJ1-2
D gene: NA
V gene: TRBV28
CDR3 length: 13
CDR3 protein: CASTRLSVYGYTF
CDR3 DNA: TGTGCCAGCACCCGGTTGAGCGTATATGGCTACACCTTC

clone size: NA
J gene: TRBJ1-1
D gene: NA
V gene: TRBV15
CDR3 length: 15
CDR3 protein: CATSRDRDTYTEAFF
CDR3 DNA: TGTGCCACCAGCAGAGATCGGGACACCTATACTGAAGCTTTCTTT

clone size: NA
J gene: TRBJ2-7
D gene: NA
V gene: TRBV12-3/TRBV12-4
CDR3 length: 16
CDR3 protein: CASRDLEGGPEYEQYF
CDR3 DNA: TGTGCCAGCAGGGACCTGGAGGGGGGCCCTGAGTACGAGCAGTACTTC

clone size: few
J gene: TRBJ1-2
D gene: NA
V gene: TRBV6-2/TRBV6-3
CDR3 length: 13
CDR3 protein: CASSYSRGGGYTF
CDR3 DNA: TGTGCCAGCAGTTACTCTCGGGGAGGCGGCTACACCTTC

clone size: NA
J gene: TRBJ1-4
D gene: TRBD1
V gene: TRBV11-2
CDR3 length: 14
CDR3 protein: CASSADRVSEKLFF
CDR3 DNA: TGTGCCAGCAGCGCGGACAGGGTATCAGAAAAACTGTTTTTT

clone size: NA
J gene: TRBJ2-3
D gene: NA
V gene: TRBV5-1
CDR3 length: 16
CDR3 protein: CASSPSFMSSADTQYF
CDR3 DNA: TGCGCCAGCAGCCCCTCCTTTATGTCGTCCGCAGATACGCAGTATTTT

clone size: few
J gene: TRBJ2-7
D gene: NA
V gene: TRBV6-5
CDR3 length: 17
CDR3 protein: CASSYSISAGPWGEQYF
CDR3 DNA: TGTGCCAGCAGTTACTCGATCAGTGCAGGGCCGTGGGGCGAGCAGTACTTC

clone size: NA
J gene: TRBJ1-6
D gene: NA
V gene: TRBV25-1
CDR3 length: 16
CDR3 protein: CASSEGQPGFNSPLHF
CDR3 DNA: TGTGCCAGCAGTGAAGGCCAGCCAGGGTTTAATTCACCCCTCCACTTT

clone size: NA
J gene: TRBJ2-5
D gene: TRBD2
V gene: TRBV20-1
CDR3 length: 19
CDR3 protein: CSANGNSRTSGRALGEQYF
CDR3 DNA: TGCAGTGCTAACGGAAATTCGAGGACTAGCGGGAGGGCCTTGGGTGAGCAGTACTTC